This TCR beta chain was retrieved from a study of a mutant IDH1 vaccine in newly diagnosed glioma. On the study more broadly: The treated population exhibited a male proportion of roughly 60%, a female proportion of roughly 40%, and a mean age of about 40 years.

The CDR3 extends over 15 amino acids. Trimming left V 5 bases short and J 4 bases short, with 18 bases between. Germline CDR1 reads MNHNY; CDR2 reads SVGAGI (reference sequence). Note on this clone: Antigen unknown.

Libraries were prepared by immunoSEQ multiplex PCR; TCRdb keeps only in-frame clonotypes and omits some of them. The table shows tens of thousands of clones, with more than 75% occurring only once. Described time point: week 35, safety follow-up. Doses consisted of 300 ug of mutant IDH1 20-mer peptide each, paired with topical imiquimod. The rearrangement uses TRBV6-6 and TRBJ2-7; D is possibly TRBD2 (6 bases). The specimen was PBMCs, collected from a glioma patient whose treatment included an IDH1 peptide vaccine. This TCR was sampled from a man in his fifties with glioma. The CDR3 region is CASSPTLAEAYEQYF. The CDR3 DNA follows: TGTGCCAGCAGTCCAACGTTAGCGGAGGCGTACGAGCAGTACTTC.